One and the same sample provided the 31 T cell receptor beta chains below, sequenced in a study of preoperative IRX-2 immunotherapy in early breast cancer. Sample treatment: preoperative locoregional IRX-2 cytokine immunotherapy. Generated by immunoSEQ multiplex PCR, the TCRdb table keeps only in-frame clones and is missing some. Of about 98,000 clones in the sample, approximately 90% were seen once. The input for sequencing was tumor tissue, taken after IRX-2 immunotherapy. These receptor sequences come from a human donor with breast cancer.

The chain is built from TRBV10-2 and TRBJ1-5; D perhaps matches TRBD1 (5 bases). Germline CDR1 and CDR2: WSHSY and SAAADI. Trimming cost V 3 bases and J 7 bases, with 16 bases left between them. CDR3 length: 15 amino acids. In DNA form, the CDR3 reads TGCGCCAGCAGTGAAGGGACCACCCTCGCCCAGCCCCAGCATTTT. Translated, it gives CASSEGTTLAQPQHF.

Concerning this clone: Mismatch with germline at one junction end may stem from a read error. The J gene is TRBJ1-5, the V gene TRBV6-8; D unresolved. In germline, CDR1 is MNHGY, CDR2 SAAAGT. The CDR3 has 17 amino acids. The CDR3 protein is CASSLSSLLSSNQLQHF. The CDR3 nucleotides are TGTGCCAGCAGTTTATCATCCCTCCTGAGTAGCAATCAGCTCCAGCATTTT.

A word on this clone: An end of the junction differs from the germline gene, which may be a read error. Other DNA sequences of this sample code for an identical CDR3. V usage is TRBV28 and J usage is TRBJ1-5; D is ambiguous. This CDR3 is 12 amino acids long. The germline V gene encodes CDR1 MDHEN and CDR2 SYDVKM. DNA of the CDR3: TGTGCCAGCCGTTTCAGCAATCAGCCCCAGCATTTT. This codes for CASRFSNQPQHF.

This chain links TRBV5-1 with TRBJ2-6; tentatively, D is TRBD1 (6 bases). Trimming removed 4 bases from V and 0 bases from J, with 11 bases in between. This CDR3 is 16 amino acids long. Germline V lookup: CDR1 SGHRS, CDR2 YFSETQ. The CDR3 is CASSKDSRSGANVLTF. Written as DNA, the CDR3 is TGCGCCAGCAGCAAGGACAGCCGCTCTGGGGCCAACGTCCTGACTTTC.

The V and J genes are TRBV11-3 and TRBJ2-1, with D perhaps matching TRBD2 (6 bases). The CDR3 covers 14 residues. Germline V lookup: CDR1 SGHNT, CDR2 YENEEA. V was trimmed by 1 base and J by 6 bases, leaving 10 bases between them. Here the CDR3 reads CASSLVRESNEQFF. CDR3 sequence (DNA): TGTGCCAGCAGCTTAGTTCGGGAGAGCAATGAGCAGTTCTTC.

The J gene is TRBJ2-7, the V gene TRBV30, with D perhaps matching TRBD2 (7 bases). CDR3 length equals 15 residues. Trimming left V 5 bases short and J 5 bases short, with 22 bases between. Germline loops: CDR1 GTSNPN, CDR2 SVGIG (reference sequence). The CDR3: CAWDAGTKGGHEQYF. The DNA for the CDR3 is TGTGCCTGGGACGCTGGGACTAAGGGGGGTCACGAGCAGTACTTC.

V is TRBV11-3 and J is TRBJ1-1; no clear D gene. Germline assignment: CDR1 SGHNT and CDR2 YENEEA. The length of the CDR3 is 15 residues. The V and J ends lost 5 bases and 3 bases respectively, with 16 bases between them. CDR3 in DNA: TGTGCCAGCAGCCCATCGCACGCATGGGACACTGAAGCTTTCTTT. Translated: CASSPSHAWDTEAFF.

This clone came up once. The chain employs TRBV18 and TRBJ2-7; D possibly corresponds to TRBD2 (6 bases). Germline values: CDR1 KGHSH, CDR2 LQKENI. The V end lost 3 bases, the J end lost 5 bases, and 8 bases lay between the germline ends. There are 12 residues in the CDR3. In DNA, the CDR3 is TGTGCCAGCTCACCGAGGAGGGACGAGCAGTACTTC. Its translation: CASSPRRDEQYF.

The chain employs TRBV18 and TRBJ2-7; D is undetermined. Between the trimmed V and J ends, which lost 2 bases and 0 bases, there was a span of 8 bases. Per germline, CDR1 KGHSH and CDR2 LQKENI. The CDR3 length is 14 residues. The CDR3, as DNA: TGTGCCAGCTCACCAGGACGGAACTCCTACGAGCAGTACTTC. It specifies CASSPGRNSYEQYF. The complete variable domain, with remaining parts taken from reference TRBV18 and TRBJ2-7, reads NAGVMQNPRHLVRRRGQEARLRCSPMKGHSHVYWYRQLPEEGLKFMVYLQKENIIDESGMPKERFSAEFPKEGPSILRIQQVVRGDSAAYFCASSPGRNSYEQYFGPGTRLTVT.

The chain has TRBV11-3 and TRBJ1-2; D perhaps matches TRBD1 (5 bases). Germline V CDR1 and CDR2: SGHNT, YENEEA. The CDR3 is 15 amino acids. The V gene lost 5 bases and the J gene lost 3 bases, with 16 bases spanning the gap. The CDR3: CASSLNQGNHYGYTF. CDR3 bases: TGTGCCAGCAGCCTGAATCAGGGTAACCACTATGGCTACACCTTC. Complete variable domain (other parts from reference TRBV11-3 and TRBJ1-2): EAGVVQSPRYKIIEKKQPVAFWCNPISGHNTLYWYLQNLGQGPELLIRYENEEAVDDSQLPKDRFSAERLKGVDSTLKIQPAELGDSAVYLCASSLNQGNHYGYTFGSGTRLTVV.

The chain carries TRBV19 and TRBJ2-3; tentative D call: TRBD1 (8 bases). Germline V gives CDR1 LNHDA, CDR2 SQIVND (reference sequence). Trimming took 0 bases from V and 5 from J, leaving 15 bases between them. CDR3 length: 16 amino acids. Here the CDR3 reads CASSIDPQGGRDTQYF. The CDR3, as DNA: TGTGCCAGTAGTATAGATCCACAGGGGGGGAGAGATACGCAGTATTTT.

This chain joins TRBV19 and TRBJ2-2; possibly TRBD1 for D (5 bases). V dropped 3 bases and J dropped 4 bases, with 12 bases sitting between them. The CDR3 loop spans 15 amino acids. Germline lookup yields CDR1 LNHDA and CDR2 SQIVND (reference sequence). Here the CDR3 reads CASSIKGPGTGELFF. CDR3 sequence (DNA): TGTGCCAGTAGTATTAAGGGGCCGGGCACCGGGGAGCTGTTTTTT.

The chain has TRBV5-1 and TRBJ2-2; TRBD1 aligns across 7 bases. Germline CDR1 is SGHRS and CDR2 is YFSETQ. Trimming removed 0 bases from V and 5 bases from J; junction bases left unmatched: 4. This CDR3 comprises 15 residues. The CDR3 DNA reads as TGCGCCAGCAGCTTGGGGACAGGCTGGACCGGGGAGCTGTTTTTT. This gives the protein CASSLGTGWTGELFF.

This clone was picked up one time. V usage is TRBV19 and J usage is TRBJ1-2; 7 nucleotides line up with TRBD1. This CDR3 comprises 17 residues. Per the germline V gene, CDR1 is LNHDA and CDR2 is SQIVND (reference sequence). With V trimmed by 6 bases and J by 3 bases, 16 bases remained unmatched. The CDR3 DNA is TGTGCCAGTAGGGGGGACAGTCCGTCTATAGAATACTATGGCTACACCTTC. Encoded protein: CASRGDSPSIEYYGYTF.

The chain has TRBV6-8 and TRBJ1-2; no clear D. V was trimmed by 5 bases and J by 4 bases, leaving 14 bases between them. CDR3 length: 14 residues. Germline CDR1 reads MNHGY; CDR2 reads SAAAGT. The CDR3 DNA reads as TGTGCCAGCAGTGCCGGTTTGGGCCCCTATGGCTACACCTTC. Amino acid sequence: CASSAGLGPYGYTF.

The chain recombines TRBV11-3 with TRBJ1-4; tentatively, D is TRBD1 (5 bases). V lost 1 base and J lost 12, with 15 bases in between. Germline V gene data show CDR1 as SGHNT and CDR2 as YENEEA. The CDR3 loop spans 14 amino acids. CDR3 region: CASSLGRGSGELFF. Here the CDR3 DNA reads TGTGCCAGCAGCTTAGGACGGGGATCGGGGGAACTGTTTTTT.

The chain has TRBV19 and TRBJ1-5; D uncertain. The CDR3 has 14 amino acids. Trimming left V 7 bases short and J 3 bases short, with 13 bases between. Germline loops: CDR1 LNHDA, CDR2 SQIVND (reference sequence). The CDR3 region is CASNDLSSNQPQHF. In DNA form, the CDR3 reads TGTGCCAGTAACGACCTCAGCTCCAATCAGCCCCAGCATTTT.

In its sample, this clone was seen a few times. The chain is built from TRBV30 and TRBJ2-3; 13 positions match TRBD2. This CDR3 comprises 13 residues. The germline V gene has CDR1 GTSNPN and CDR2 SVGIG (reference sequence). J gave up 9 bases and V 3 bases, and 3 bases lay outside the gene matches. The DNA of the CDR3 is TGTGCCTGGAGACTAGCGGGAGGGCCGACGCAGTATTTT. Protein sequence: CAWRLAGGPTQYF.

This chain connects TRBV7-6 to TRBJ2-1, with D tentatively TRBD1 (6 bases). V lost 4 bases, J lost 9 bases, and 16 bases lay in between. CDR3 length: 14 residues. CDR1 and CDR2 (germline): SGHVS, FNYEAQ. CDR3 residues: CASSSDLLGGEQFF. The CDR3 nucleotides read TGTGCCAGCAGCTCAGATTTACTAGGGGGTGAGCAGTTCTTC.

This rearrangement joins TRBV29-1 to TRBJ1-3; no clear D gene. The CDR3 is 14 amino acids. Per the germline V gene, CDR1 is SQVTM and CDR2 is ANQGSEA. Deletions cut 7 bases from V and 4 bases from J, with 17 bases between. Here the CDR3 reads CSADRGLGGNTIYF. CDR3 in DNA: TGCAGCGCGGATAGAGGTCTGGGCGGAAACACCATATATTTT.

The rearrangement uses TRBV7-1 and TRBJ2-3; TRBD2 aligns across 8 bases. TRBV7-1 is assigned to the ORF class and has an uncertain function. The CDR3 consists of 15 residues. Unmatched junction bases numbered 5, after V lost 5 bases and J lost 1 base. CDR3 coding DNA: TGTGCCAGCAGCCCGGCGACTAGCGGCACAGATACGCAGTATTTT. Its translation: CASSPATSGTDTQYF.

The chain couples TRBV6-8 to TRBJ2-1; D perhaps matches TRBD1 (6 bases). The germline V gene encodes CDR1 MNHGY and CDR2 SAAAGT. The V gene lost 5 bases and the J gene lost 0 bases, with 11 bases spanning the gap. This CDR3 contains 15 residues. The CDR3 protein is CASSTGMASYNEQFF. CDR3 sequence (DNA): TGTGCCAGCAGTACAGGGATGGCCTCCTACAATGAGCAGTTCTTC.

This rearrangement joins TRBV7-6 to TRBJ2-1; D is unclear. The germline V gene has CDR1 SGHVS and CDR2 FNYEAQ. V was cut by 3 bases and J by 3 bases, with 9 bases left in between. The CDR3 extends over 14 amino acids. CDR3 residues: CASSLSTDYNEQFF. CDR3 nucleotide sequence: TGTGCCAGCAGCTTGAGTACGGACTACAATGAGCAGTTCTTC. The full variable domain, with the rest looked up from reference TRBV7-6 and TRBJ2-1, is GAGVSQSPRYKVTKRGQDVALRCDPISGHVSLYWYRQALGQGPEFLTYFNYEAQQDKSGLPNDRFSAERPEGSISTLTIQRTEQRDSAMYRCASSLSTDYNEQFFGPGTRLTVL.

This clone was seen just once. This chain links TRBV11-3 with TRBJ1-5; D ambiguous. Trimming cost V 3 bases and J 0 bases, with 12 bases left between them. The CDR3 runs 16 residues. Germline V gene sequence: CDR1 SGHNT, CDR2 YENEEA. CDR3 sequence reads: CASSFICSFSNQPQHF. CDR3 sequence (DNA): TGTGCCAGCAGCTTCATTTGCAGCTTTAGCAATCAGCCCCAGCATTTT.

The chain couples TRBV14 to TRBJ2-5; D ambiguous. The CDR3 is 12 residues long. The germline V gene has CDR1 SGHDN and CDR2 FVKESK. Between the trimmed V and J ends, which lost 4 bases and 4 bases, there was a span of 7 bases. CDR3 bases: TGTGCCAGCAGCCCCGCGCGAGAGACCCAGTACTTC. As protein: CASSPARETQYF.

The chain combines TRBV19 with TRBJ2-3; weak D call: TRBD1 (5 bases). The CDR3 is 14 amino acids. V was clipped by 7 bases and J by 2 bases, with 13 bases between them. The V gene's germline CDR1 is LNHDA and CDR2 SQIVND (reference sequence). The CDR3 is CASTSGSVTDTQYF. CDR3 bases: TGTGCCAGTACTTCAGGGTCTGTCACAGATACGCAGTATTTT.

The CDR3 is CASSYFGVDTGELFF. CDR3 DNA sequence: TGTGCCAGCAGTTACTTCGGGGTAGACACCGGGGAGCTGTTTTTT. The chain combines TRBV6-8 with TRBJ2-2; tentatively, D is TRBD2 (5 bases). V lost 1 base, J lost 3 bases, and 9 bases lay in between. This CDR3 has 15 residues. CDR1 is MNHGY, CDR2 SAAAGT, per germline.

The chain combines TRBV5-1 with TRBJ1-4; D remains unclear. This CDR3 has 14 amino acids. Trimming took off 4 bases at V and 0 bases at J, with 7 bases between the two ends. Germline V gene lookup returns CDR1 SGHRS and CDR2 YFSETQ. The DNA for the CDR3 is TGCGCCAGCAGCGGAGGATCAACTAATGAAAAACTGTTTTTT. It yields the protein CASSGGSTNEKLFF. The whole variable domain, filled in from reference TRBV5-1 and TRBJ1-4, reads KAGVTQTPRYLIKTRGQQVTLSCSPISGHRSVSWYQQTPGQGLQFLFEYFSETQRNKGNFPGRFSGRQFSNSRSEMNVSTLELGDSALYLCASSGGSTNEKLFFGSGTQLSVL.

For the CDR3, the DNA is TGTGCCAGCTCACCAGCAGGGGGTAGAGAAAAACTGTTTTTT. Protein: CASSPAGGREKLFF. The chain has TRBV18 and TRBJ1-4; TRBD1 matches 7 bases. CDR3 size: 14 residues. CDR1 is KGHSH, CDR2 LQKENI, per germline. V was pared by 2 bases and J by 8 bases, with 5 bases of the junction left unmatched. The entire variable domain, with the rest obtained from reference TRBV18 and TRBJ1-4, is as follows: NAGVMQNPRHLVRRRGQEARLRCSPMKGHSHVYWYRQLPEEGLKFMVYLQKENIIDESGMPKERFSAEFPKEGPSILRIQQVVRGDSAAYFCASSPAGGREKLFFGSGTQLSVL.

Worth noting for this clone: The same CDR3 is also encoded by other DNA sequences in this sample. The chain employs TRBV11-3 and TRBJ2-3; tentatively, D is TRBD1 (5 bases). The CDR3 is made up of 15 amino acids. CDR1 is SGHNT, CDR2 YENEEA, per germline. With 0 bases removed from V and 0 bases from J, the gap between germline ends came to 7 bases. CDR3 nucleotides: TGTGCCAGCAGCTTAGAACAGGCGAGCACAGATACGCAGTATTTT. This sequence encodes CASSLEQASTDTQYF.

The CDR3 loop reads CASSLDGRVEEKLFF. The DNA of the CDR3 is TGCGCCAGCAGCTTAGACGGCAGGGTCGAGGAAAAACTGTTTTTT. The chain couples TRBV5-1 to TRBJ1-4; weak D call: TRBD1 (5 bases). Germline V gives CDR1 SGHRS, CDR2 YFSETQ. The CDR3 loop spans 15 amino acids. Trimming removed 2 bases from V and 8 bases from J, with 16 bases in between.